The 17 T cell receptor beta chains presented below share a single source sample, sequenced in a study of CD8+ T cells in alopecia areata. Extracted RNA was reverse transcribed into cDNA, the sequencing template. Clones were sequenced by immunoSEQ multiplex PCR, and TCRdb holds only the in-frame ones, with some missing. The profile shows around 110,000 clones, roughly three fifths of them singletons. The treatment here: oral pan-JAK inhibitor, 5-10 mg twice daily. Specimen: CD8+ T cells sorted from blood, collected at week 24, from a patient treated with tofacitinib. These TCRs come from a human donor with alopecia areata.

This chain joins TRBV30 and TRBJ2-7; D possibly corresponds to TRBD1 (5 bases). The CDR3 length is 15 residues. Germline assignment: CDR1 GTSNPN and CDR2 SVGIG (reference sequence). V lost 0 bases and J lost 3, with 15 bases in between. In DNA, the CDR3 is TGTGCCTGGAGTGTCGGTCAGGGCCCGATCTACGAGCAGTACTTC. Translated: CAWSVGQGPIYEQYF. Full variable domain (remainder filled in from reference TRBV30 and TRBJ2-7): SQTIHQWPATLVQPVGSPLSLECTVEGTSNPNLYWYRQAAGRGLQLLFYSVGIGQISSEVPQNLSASRPQDRQFILSSKKLLLSDSGFYLCAWSVGQGPIYEQYFGPGTRLTVT.

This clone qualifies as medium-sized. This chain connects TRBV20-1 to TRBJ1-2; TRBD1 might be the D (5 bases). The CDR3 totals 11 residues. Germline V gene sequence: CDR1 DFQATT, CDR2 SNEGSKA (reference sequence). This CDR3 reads CRAGAGYGYTF. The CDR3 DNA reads TGCAGGGCCGGGGCAGGCTATGGCTACACCTTC.

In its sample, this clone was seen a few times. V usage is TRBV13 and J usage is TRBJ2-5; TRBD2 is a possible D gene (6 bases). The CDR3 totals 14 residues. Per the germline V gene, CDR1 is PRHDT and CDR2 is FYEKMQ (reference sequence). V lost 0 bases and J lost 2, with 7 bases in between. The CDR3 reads CASSLGAGQETQYF. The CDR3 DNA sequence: TGTGCCAGCAGCTTAGGGGCGGGGCAAGAGACCCAGTACTTC.

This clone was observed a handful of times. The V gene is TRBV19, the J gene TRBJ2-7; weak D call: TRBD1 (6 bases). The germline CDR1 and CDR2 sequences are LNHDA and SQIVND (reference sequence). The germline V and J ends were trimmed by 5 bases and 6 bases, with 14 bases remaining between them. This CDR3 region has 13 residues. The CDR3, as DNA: TGTGCCAGTAGTCCAGGGGAAGGTTTCGAGCAGTACTTC. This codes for CASSPGEGFEQYF.

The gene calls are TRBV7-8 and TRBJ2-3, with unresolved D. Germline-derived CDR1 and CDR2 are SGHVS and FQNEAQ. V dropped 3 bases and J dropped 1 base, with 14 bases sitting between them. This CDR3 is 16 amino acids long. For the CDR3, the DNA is TGTGCCAGCAGCTTCCCCGAGGTCGGTGGCACAGATACGCAGTATTTT. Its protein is CASSFPEVGGTDTQYF. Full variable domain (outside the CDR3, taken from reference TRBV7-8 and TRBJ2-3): GAGVSQSPRYKVAKRGQDVALRCDPISGHVSLFWYQQALGQGPEFLTYFQNEAQLDKSGLPSDRFFAERPEGSVSTLKIQRTQQEDSAVYLCASSFPEVGGTDTQYFGPGTRLTVL.

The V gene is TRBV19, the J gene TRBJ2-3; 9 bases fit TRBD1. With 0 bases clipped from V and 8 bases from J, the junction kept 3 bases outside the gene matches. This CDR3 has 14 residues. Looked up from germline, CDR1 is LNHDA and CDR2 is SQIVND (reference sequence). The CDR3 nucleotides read TGTGCCAGTAGTATAGAAACAGGGGGCTCTACGCAGTATTTT. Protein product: CASSIETGGSTQYF. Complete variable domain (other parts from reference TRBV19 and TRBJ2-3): DGGITQSPKYLFRKEGQNVTLSCEQNLNHDAMYWYRQDPGQGLRLIYYSQIVNDFQKGDIAEGYSVSREKKESFPLTVTSAQKNPTAFYLCASSIETGGSTQYFGPGTRLTVL.

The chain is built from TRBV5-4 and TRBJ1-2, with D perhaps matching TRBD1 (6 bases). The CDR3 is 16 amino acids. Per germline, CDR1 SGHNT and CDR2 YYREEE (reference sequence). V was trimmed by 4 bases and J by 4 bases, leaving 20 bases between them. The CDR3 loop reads CASSRLDQGLGYGYTF. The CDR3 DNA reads TGTGCCAGCAGCCGGCTGGACCAGGGGCTCGGCTATGGCTACACCTTC.

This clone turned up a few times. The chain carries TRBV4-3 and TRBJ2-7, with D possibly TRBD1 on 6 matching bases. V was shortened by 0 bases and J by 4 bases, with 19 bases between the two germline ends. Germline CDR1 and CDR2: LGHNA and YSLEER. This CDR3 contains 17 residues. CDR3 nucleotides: TGCGCCAGCAGCCAAGATTTGAGGGCAGGGCAGGGGTACGAGCAGTACTTC. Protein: CASSQDLRAGQGYEQYF.

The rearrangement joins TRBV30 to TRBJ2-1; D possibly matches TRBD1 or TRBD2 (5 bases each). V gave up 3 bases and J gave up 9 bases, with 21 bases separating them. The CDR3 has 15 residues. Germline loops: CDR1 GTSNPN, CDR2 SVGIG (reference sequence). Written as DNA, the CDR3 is TGTGCCTGGAGATTAATCCAGGGACGTGTCGGTGAGCAGTTCTTC. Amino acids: CAWRLIQGRVGEQFF.

The chain's CDR3 is CASSQGQETQYF. For the CDR3, the DNA is TGTGCCAGCAGCCAAGGACAAGAGACCCAGTACTTC. The chain is built from TRBV14 and TRBJ2-5; D remains unclear. The CDR3 spans 12 residues. CDR1 SGHDN and CDR2 FVKESK come from the germline V gene. V shed 1 base and J shed 2 bases, with 2 bases lying between them.

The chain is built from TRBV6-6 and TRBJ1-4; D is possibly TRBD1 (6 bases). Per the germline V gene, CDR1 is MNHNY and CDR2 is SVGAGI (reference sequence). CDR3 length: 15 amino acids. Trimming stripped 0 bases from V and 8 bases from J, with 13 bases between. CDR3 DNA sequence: TGTGCCAGCAGTTACTCCCGAACAGGGTGGGAAAAACTGTTTTTT. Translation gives CASSYSRTGWEKLFF.

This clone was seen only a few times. The CDR3 here is CASKKGPTGELFF. Here the CDR3 DNA reads TGTGCCAGCAAGAAGGGTCCCACCGGGGAGCTGTTTTTT. The chain combines TRBV27 with TRBJ2-2; no clear D. CDR1 is MNHEY and CDR2 is SMNVEV in the germline V gene (reference sequence). The CDR3 extends over 13 amino acids. Trimming shortened V by 7 bases and J by 4 bases, and 10 bases separated the two germline ends.

CDR3: CASSLALGDEQYF. CDR3 DNA sequence: TGTGCCAGCAGCTTAGCGTTGGGGGACGAGCAGTACTTC. The chain combines TRBV7-9 with TRBJ2-7; D tentatively reads TRBD1 or TRBD2 (5 bases each). The CDR3 totals 13 residues. Germline V gene data show CDR1 as SEHNR and CDR2 as FQNEAQ (reference sequence). The V gene lost 0 bases and the J gene lost 5 bases, with 8 bases spanning the gap.

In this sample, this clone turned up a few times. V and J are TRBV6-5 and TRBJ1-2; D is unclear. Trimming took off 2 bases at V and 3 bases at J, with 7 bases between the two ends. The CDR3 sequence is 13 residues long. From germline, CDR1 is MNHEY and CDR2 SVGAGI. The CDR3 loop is CASSYGGDYGYTF. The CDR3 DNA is TGTGCCAGCAGTTACGGCGGGGACTATGGCTACACCTTC.

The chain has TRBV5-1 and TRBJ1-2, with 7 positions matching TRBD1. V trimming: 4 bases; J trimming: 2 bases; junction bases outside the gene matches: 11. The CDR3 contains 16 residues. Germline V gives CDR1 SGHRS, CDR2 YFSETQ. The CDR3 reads CASSPISTGSNYGYTF. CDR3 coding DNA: TGCGCCAGCAGCCCTATATCGACAGGGTCGAACTATGGCTACACCTTC.

The CDR3 region is CASSRNRASYNEQFF. Here the CDR3 DNA reads TGCGCCAGCAGCCGCAACAGGGCGTCCTACAATGAGCAGTTCTTC. V usage is TRBV4-3 and J usage is TRBJ2-1, with D perhaps TRBD1 (6 bases). With 4 bases removed from V and 1 base from J, the gap between germline ends came to 11 bases. The germline CDR1 and CDR2 sequences are LGHNA and YSLEER. This CDR3 is 15 amino acids long.

The CDR3 here is CASSFSEPLYGYTF. CDR3 bases: TGTGCCAGCAGCTTTTCAGAACCTCTCTATGGCTACACCTTC. This rearrangement joins TRBV11-1 to TRBJ1-2, with D uncertain. The CDR3 has 14 amino acids. Trimming took off 3 bases at V and 4 bases at J, with 12 bases between the two ends. Germline CDR1 SGHAT, CDR2 FQDESV (reference sequence).